This record concerns one T cell receptor beta chain sequence. The antigen remains undetermined. The sample is drawn from a study of cytomegalovirus exposure and HLA in healthy donors. Points from the study as a whole: With later analysis, a missense DCLRE1C variant became linked to TCR beta V- and J-gene trimming. About 87% or about 30% of the time was how often most TCR beta V segments were productive, according to an earlier analysis. Researchers reported in a later analysis that common viral pathogens appeared linked to several top clusters.

This CDR3 is built from 19 residues. Germline CDR1 reads KGHSH; CDR2 reads LQKENI. V trimming: 2 bases; J trimming: 4 bases; junction bases outside the gene matches: 18. The PCR was carried out with 60 Vbeta primers and 13 Jbeta primers. Authors' data handling: There were about 86 million unique TCR beta chains by a later count, and about 12 million of them were shared. Assay: immunoSEQ multiplex PCR; the TCRdb copy retains only in-frame clones and omits some. V and J calls and clone size come straight from that table; D and trimming were deduced from the DNA. The sample consists of 150,000 to 180,000 clones, 70% to 85% of them appearing once.

The source is a woman between 45 and 65 years old in good health and CMV-seropositive. The rearrangement uses TRBV18 and TRBJ1-2; 8 bases agree with TRBD1. The sequenced sample was PBMCs. CDR3 in amino acids: CASSPLPGTSDRAAYGYTF. The CDR3 DNA reads as TGTGCCAGCTCACCATTGCCCGGGACCTCGGACAGGGCTGCCTATGGCTACACCTTC. Looking up the rest from reference TRBV18 and TRBJ1-2 gives the full variable domain: NAGVMQNPRHLVRRRGQEARLRCSPMKGHSHVYWYRQLPEEGLKFMVYLQKENIIDESGMPKERFSAEFPKEGPSILRIQQVVRGDSAAYFCASSPLPGTSDRAAYGYTFGSGTRLTVV.